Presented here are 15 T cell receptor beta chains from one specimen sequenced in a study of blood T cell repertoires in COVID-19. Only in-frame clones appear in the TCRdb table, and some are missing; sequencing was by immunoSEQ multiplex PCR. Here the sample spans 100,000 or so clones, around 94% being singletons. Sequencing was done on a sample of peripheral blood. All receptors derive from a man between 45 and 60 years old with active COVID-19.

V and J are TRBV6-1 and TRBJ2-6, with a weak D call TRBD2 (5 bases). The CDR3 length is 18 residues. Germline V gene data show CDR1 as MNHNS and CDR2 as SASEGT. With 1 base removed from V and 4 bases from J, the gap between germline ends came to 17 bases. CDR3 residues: CASSEVSAGGHGANVLTF. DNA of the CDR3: TGTGCCAGCAGTGAAGTGAGTGCAGGAGGTCACGGGGCCAACGTCCTGACTTTC.

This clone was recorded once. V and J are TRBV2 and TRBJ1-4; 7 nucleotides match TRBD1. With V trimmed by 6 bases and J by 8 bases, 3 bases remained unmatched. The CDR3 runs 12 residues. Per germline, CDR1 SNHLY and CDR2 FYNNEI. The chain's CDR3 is CASSQQGEKLFF. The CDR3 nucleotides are TGTGCCAGCAGCCAACAGGGGGAAAAACTGTTTTTT.

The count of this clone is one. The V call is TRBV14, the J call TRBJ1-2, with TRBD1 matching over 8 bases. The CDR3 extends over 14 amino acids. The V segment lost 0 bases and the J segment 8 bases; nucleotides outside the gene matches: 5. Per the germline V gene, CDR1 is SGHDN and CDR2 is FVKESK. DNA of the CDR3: TGTGCCAGCAGCCAAGATGGGAGGACAGGGGGCTACACCTTC. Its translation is CASSQDGRTGGYTF.

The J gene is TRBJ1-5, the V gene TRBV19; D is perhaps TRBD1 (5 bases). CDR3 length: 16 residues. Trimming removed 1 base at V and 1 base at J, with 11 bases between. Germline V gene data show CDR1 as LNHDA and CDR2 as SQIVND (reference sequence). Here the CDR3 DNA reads TGTGCCAGTAGTATAGGGGCAGGGATAAGCAATCAGCCCCAGCATTTT. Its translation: CASSIGAGISNQPQHF.

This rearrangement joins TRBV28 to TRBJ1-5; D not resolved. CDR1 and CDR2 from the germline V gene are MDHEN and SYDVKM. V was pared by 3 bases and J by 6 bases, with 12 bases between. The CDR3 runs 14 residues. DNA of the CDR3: TGTGCCAGCAGTTTCCCCAAAGGAGGTCAGCCCCAGCATTTT. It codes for CASSFPKGGQPQHF.

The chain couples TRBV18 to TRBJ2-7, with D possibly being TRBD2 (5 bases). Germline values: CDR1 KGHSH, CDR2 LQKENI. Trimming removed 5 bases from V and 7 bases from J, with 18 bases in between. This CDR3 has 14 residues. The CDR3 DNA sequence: TGTGCCAGCTCATCAGAAAGTATGCGGAGGGAGCAGTACTTC. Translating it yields CASSSESMRREQYF. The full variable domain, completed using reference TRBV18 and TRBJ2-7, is NAGVMQNPRHLVRRRGQEARLRCSPMKGHSHVYWYRQLPEEGLKFMVYLQKENIIDESGMPKERFSAEFPKEGPSILRIQQVVRGDSAAYFCASSSESMRREQYFGPGTRLTVT.

The CDR3 DNA is TGTGCCACCTCCAGGAAGTTGGTAGTAGATACGCAGTATTTT. Protein sequence: CATSRKLVVDTQYF. The rearrangement joins TRBV19 to TRBJ2-3; D is uncertain. The CDR3 runs to 14 residues. The V and J ends lost 10 bases and 5 bases respectively, with 19 bases between them. Germline CDR1 and CDR2: LNHDA and SQIVND (reference sequence).

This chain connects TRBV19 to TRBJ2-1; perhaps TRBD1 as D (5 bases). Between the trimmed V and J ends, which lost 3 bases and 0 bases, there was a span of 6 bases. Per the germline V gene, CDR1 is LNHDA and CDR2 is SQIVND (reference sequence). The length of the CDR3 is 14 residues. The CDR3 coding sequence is TGTGCCAGTAGTATGCAGGGCTCCTACAATGAGCAGTTCTTC. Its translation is CASSMQGSYNEQFF.

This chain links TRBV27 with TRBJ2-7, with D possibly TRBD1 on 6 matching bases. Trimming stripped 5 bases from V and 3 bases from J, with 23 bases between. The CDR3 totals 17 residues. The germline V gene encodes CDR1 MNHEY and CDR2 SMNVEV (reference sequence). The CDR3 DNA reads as TGTGCCAGCAGTCCATACCTCGACAGGATTAGTGTCTACGAGCAGTACTTC. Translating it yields CASSPYLDRISVYEQYF.

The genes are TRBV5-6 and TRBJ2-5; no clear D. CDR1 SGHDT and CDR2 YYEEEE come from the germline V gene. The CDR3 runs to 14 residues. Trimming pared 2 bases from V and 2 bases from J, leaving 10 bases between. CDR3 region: CASSFWQNQETQYF. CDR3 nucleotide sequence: TGTGCCAGCAGCTTTTGGCAAAATCAAGAGACCCAGTACTTC.

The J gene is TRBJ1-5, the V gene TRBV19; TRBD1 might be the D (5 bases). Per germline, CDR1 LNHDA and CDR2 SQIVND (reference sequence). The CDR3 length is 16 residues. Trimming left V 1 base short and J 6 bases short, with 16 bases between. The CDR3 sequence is CASSIAGQGNGQPQHF. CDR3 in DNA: TGTGCCAGTAGTATAGCAGGCCAGGGTAACGGTCAGCCCCAGCATTTT.

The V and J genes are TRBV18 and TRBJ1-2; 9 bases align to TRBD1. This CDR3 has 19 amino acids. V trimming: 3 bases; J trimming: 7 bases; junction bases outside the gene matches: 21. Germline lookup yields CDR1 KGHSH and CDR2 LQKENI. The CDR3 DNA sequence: TGTGCCAGCTCACCTTTTCCGAGCCGAATACAGGGGGCGAGCTCTGGCTACACCTTC. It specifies CASSPFPSRIQGASSGYTF.

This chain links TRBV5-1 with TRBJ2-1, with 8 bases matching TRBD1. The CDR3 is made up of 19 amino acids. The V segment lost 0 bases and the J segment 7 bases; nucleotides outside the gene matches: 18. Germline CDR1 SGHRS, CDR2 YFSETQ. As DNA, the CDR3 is TGCGCCAGCAGCTTGGGGTGGCGCCCAGGGGGCAGGACAGGGAATGAGCAGTTCTTC. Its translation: CASSLGWRPGGRTGNEQFF.

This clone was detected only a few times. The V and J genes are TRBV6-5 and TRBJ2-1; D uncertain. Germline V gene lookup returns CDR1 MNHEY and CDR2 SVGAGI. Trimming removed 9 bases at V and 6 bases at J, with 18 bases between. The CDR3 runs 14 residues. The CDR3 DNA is TGTGCCAGTAAGAACGACAACGGTCCCAATGAGCAGTTCTTC. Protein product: CASKNDNGPNEQFF.

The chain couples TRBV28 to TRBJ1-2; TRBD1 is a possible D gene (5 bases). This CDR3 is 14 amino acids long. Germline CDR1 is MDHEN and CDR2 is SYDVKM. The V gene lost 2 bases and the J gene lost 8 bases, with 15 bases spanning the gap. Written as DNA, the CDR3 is TGTGCCAGCAGTTTAGCGGGCAGGGAGGGGGGCTACACCTTC. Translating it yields CASSLAGREGGYTF.